This T cell receptor beta chain was observed in a study of blood T cells in healthy people across ages. Study information: Template switching recovered approximately one barcoded beta molecule for every two T cells.

Sample-barcoded 5' priming and a J-beta primer mix drove a second PCR of about 6 to 12 cycles. TCRdb ran MiXCR on the 5' RACE reads and lists one entry per CDR3 protein. This table has fewer than 600,000 distinct CDR3 sequences, approximately 26% appearing once. Donors gave roughly 10 milliliters of peripheral blood apiece. This CDR3 has 14 residues. The germline V and J ends were trimmed by 1 base and 0 bases, with 7 bases remaining between them. Germline V gene lookup returns CDR1 SEHNR and CDR2 FQNEAQ (reference sequence). These sequences were also reported in another study, on T cells of mothers and their children. That report adds: Donors were three healthy Caucasian mothers and their six children. At about 1.5 ug per 15 ul, all of the extracted RNA went into cDNA synthesis.

The material sequenced was blood. This clonotype originated in a boy aged 2 to 9 in good health. V usage is TRBV7-9 and J usage is TRBJ2-7; D possibly corresponds to TRBD2 (6 bases). The CDR3 DNA follows: TGTGCCAGCAGCTTAGGGACTATCTCCTACGAGCAGTACTTC. Amino acid sequence: CASSLGTISYEQYF. The complete variable domain, with remaining parts taken from reference TRBV7-9 and TRBJ2-7, reads DTGVSQNPRHKITKRGQNVTFRCDPISEHNRLYWYRQTLGQGPEFLTYFQNEAQLEKSRLLSDRFSAERPKGSFSTLEIQRTEQGDSAMYLCASSLGTISYEQYFGPGTRLTVT.